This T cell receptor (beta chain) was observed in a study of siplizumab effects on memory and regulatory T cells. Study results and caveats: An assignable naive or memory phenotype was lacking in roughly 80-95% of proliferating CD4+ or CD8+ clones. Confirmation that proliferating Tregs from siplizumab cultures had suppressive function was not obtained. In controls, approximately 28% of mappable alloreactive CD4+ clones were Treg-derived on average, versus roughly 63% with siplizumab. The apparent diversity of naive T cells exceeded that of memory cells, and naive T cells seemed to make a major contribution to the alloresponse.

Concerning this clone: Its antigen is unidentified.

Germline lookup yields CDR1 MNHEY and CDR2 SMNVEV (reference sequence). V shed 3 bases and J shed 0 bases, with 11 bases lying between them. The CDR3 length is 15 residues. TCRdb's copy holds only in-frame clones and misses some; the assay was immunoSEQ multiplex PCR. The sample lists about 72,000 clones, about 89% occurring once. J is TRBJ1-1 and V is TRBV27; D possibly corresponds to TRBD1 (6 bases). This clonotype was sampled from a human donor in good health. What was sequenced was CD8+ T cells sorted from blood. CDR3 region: CASSFGGRLNTEAFF. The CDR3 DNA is TGTGCCAGCAGTTTTGGGGGCAGGCTGAACACTGAAGCTTTCTTT.